This T cell receptor beta chain comes out of a study of monozygotic twins with inflammatory bowel disease. Study results and limitations: IBD patients share fewer clonotypes with other people than healthy twins do, especially with disease activity.

A word on this clonotype: Its antigen is unidentified.

TCRdb reanalyzed the 5' RACE reads, giving one entry per CDR3 protein sequence and no DNA. The sample features 420,000 or so distinct CDR3 sequences, with around 2.4% in its top ten. The CDR3 is 16 amino acids. The germline CDR1 and CDR2 sequences are KGHSH and LQKENI. The chain employs TRBV18 and TRBJ2-3; TCRdb outputs TRBD1, but without DNA this stays unchecked. Sequencing was done on a sample of blood. The clonotype originates from a human donor with ulcerative colitis or Crohn's disease, or a healthy co-twin of an affected twin (not recorded which). CDR3 amino acids: CASSPLPGQVVDTQYF.